The sequence of this TCR beta chain was determined in a study of regulatory T cells in long-lasting Graves disease (dated by TCRdb to the early 2020s). As for the study more broadly: Persistent Graves' disease was defined as persistently positive TSH receptor autoantibodies together with antithyroid drug treatment for over 5 years. TCR sequencing covered about 13 persistent and roughly 20 newly diagnosed Graves' disease patients, some 33 samples in total. Persistent Graves' disease patients in the clinical cohort had taken antithyroid drugs for roughly ten years on average. The study was registered as a clinical trial and conducted in China. Peripheral blood TCR sequencing and RNA sequencing compared persistent Graves' disease patients with newly diagnosed Graves' disease patients.

Worth noting for this clonotype: Its recognized antigen is unknown. Per-nucleotide qualities are absent, and no much larger clonotype sits a single base away.

CDR1 and CDR2, per the germline V gene (reference sequence), are LNHDA and SQIVND. CDR3 length: 14 amino acids, cysteine to phenylalanine. Kept here is only the CDR3 DNA, which spans 42 bases and is read in frame from base 1. The junction shows trimming of 7 bases on V and 6 bases on J, and the gene matches do not reach 7 bases of it. Library construction relied on multiplex PCR. For sequencing, an Illumina HiSeq 4000 was employed. CDR3 regions were amplified by Arm-PCR with iRepertoire HTBI primers to construct TCR beta libraries. PCR products were gel purified before sequencing. The authors' analysis ran thus. Gene usage analysis of CDR3 amino acid clonotypes used the 62 TRBV and 14 to 15 TRBJ segments found across samples. COPE and FqMerger were used to merge the filtered high-quality paired reads into contigs. Contigs were aligned with BLAST to IMGT TRBV, TRBD and TRBJ reference genes, and CDR3 was defined per IMGT. Any clonotype with a frequency above 0.1% was counted as a highly expanded clone. Shannon entropy was used to measure repertoire diversity, and the Gini coefficient was used to measure V-J evenness. Clonotypes shared by more than one individual were considered public. The public reads were quality trimmed at Q25 with fastp and then assembled into clones with MiXCR by TCRdb, keeping productive beta chains. When rows share a CDR3 protein, they turn into one entry using the most common DNA and genes. The V and J calls were determined by TCRdb, not by the authors. The table for this sample lists over 650,000 distinct CDR3 sequences; around 30% of them were counted only once. Around 40% of the sample belongs to the ten largest clones.

What the time point label conveys for this sample: persistent/refractory GD, antithyroid drugs over 5 years with positive TRAb. For both TCR sequencing and RNA sequencing, RNA was extracted from PBMCs in TRIzol. The diagnosis of Graves' disease followed American Thyroid Association guidelines. The patients came from an endocrinology department in Xi'an, China. Each patient gave approximately 8.8 milliliters of peripheral blood, collected in an EDTA anticoagulant tube. Ficoll Paque Plus density gradient separation was used to isolate PBMCs, and no further T cell sorting was performed. RNA quality was checked with an Agilent 2100 Bioanalyzer and agarose gel, and concentration with a NanoDrop 2000. What the study reported, not specific to this receptor: Compared with newly diagnosed patients, persistent Graves' disease patients had lower TCR Shannon entropy and fewer highly expanded clones, which suggests clonal expansion. Persistent disease showed preferential use of TRBV28, TRBJ1-2 and TRBJ2-5, whereas newly diagnosed disease favored TRBV20-1 and TRBJ2-1. As a limitation, the authors acknowledged that the small sample size may reduce accuracy. More public clonotypes were shared among persistent patients (under 3,000) than among newly diagnosed patients (more than 950). Peripheral blood alone was examined, since thyroid tissue, which constituted the primary lesion, could not be accessed. Sequencing and analysis were limited to the TCR beta chain.

This TCR was sampled from a female donor with Graves disease. Recombination linked TRBV19 to TRBJ1-5, with 9 central nucleotides matching TRBD1. The sample consisted of peripheral blood mononuclear cells (PBMCs), taken when the disease was refractory, from a patient treated with antithyroid drugs. The CDR3 protein sequence reads: CASTMGQGRQPQHF. The DNA reads as follows: TGTGCCAGTACTATGGGACAGGGACGTCAGCCCCAGCATTTT.